This T cell receptor (beta chain) was sequenced during a study of T-cell memory formation after mild COVID-19. The overall study: For the most part, TCR clusters were specific to one donor.

This clonotype was picked up a small number of times. Its matching antigen is unknown. Overall study findings and caveats: Clones contracting across day 15 to 85 had a balanced CD4/CD8 profile; later expanding clones leaned CD4+. The pre-infection memory compartment contained some responding clones, suggesting cross-reactive memory joined.

cDNA libraries for TCR alpha and TCR beta, carrying sample barcodes and UMIs, came from 5'RACE with constant-segment primers. TCRdb processed the 5' RACE reads anew with MiXCR; each CDR3 protein has one entry. The sample records roughly 340,000 distinct CDR3 sequences, about a sixth being singletons. Germline assignment: CDR1 MNHEY and CDR2 SVGEGT. V gave up 5 bases and J gave up 0 bases, with 10 bases separating them. The CDR3 loop spans 14 amino acids. What was sequenced was PBMCs or a T cell subset sorted from them (not recorded which). This receptor was taken from a man between 18 and 29 years old who had mild COVID-19 (a few samples of this study predate the infection). Cell type and time point are not known. This chain joins TRBV6-2 or TRBV6-3 and TRBJ2-5, with TRBD2 as a possible D gene (5 bases). CDR3 sequence: CASSPSGYQETQYF. In nucleotides, the CDR3 is TGTGCCAGCAGTCCTTCGGGGTACCAAGAGACCCAGTACTTC.